These 8 T cell receptor beta chains share one sample of origin, sequenced in a study of response to subunit inactivated influenza vaccine. TCRdb reanalysed the RT-PCR reads using MiXCR and keeps one entry per CDR3 protein. The sample lists approximately 520,000 distinct CDR3 sequences; roughly 27% were seen once. This specimen was CD4+ T cells sorted from PBMCs, taken roughly 5 days after vaccination. These receptors were obtained from a man between 50 and 59 years old who received an inactivated influenza vaccine.

A few counts support this clonotype. The J gene is TRBJ1-1, the V gene TRBV4-1, with TRBD1 matching over 7 bases. The junction had 6 bases not matched to a gene; V was cut back by 2 bases and J by 3 bases. The germline V gene has CDR1 MGHRA and CDR2 YSYEKL. The CDR3 length is 15 residues. CDR3 protein: CASSQMTGYDTEAFF. In DNA, the CDR3 is TGCGCCAGCAGCCAAATGACAGGGTATGACACTGAAGCTTTCTTT.

As for this clonotype: Germline is not matched at one junction end, which may reflect a read error. The chain couples TRBV20-1 to TRBJ2-1; TRBD1 or TRBD2 may be the D gene (6 bases each). The CDR3 runs to 16 residues. Germline V gene data show CDR1 as DFQATT and CDR2 as SNEGSKA (reference sequence). The CDR3 DNA is TGCTGTGCTAGGCTGCGGGTCGGGGGCCCCTACAATGAGCAGTTCTTC. Translated, it gives CCARLRVGGPYNEQFF.

This clonotype was recorded once. This sequence joins TRBV20-1 and TRBJ2-7, with D possibly being TRBD2 (5 bases). Germline V lookup: CDR1 DFQATT, CDR2 SNEGSKA (reference sequence). Trimming cost V 6 bases and J 4 bases, with 13 bases left between them. The CDR3 has 12 amino acids. CDR3 sequence: CSAQRPGYEQYF. CDR3 sequence (DNA): TGCAGTGCCCAGAGACCGGGGTACGAGCAGTACTTC.

This clonotype was found a few times. The DNA of the CDR3 is TGTGCCAGCAGCCTTGAGACTAGCGGGAGGATAGAGACCCAGTACTTC. Translating it yields CASSLETSGRIETQYF. This chain uses TRBV7-2 with TRBJ2-5; 13 bases are shared with TRBD2. V shed 5 bases and J 4 bases; nucleotides not matched to a gene: 7. The CDR3 loop spans 16 amino acids. Germline V gene data show CDR1 as SGHTA and CDR2 as FQGNSA.

The J gene is TRBJ2-7, the V gene TRBV4-3; D may match TRBD1 or TRBD2 (5 bases each). Deletions cut 3 bases from V and 6 bases from J, with 12 bases between. CDR3 length: 13 amino acids. CDR1 is LGHNA, CDR2 YSLEER, per germline. The CDR3 coding sequence is TGCGCCAGCAGCCACATTGGGGGATTCGAGCAGTACTTC. Translated: CASSHIGGFEQYF.

V gene TRBV6-5 combines with J gene TRBJ2-5; 7 positions match TRBD1. The CDR3 has 17 amino acids. Germline CDR1 reads MNHEY; CDR2 reads SVGAGI. The J segment lost 2 bases and the V segment lost 0 bases, leaving 9 bases of the junction unmatched. CDR3 amino acids: CASSYSPGGSAQETQYF. CDR3 in DNA: TGTGCCAGCAGTTACTCCCCAGGGGGAAGCGCGCAAGAGACCCAGTACTTC.

The J gene is TRBJ1-1, the V gene TRBV29-1, with D perhaps TRBD1 (5 bases). Germline V lookup: CDR1 SQVTM, CDR2 ANQGSEA. The V end lost 7 bases, the J end lost 1 base, and 10 bases lay between the germline ends. This CDR3 has 12 amino acids. In DNA, the CDR3 is TGCAGCGGCCAGGGCTGGAACACTGAAGCTTTCTTT. Its translation is CSGQGWNTEAFF. Full variable domain (rest looked up from reference TRBV29-1 and TRBJ1-1): SAVISQKPSRDICQRGTSLTIQCQVDSQVTMMFWYRQQPGQSLTLIATANQGSEATYESGFVIDKFPISRPNLTFSTLTVSNMSPEDSSIYLCSGQGWNTEAFFGQGTRLTVV.

This sequence joins TRBV6-1 and TRBJ1-1, with D maybe TRBD1 (5 bases). Looked up from germline, CDR1 is MNHNS and CDR2 is SASEGT. V was trimmed by 5 bases and J by 5 bases, leaving 15 bases between them. The CDR3 has 14 residues. As DNA, the CDR3 is TGTGCCAGCAGTAGCCCCGGGGGTCGGACTGAAGCTTTCTTT. This codes for CASSSPGGRTEAFF.